This is a list of T cell receptor beta chains from one sample in a study of T cells in Graves' hyperthyroidism and ophthalmopathy. A single record per CDR3 protein comes from TCRdb applying MiXCR to the multiplex PCR reads. The repertoire includes hundreds of thousands of distinct CDR3 sequences, 14% of them detected once, and roughly 10% sits in the top ten. The sample taken for sequencing was blood. These receptors all come from a woman aged 18-29 years with Graves' hyperthyroidism. CDR3s include the opening cysteine and the closing phenylalanine or tryptophan. A D gene is named only where the DNA matches it firmly. Some rows mark clone size as missing; the rest say once, few, many or name a class of expanded clone.

j_gene	abundance	v_gene	d_gene	CDR3nt	CDR3aa
TRBJ1-1	-	TRBV7-9	-	TGTGCCAGCAGACACACAGGCCTCAGGGAGACTGAAGCTTTCTTT	CASRHTGLRETEAFF
TRBJ2-6	many	TRBV10-3	-	TGTGCCAACAGCGATGTTGCTGGGGCCAACGTCCTGACTTTC	CANSDVAGANVLTF
TRBJ2-7	few	TRBV19	TRBD2	TGTGCCAGTAGTATAGATCTAGCGGGATCCTACGAGCAGTACTTC	CASSIDLAGSYEQYF
TRBJ2-3	-	TRBV5-5	-	TGTGCCAGCAGCTCTGGGACTCCCACAGATACGCAGTATTTT	CASSSGTPTDTQYF
TRBJ2-5	many	TRBV3-1	-	TGTGCCAGCAGCCCAATGAAACAAGAGACCCAGTACTTC	CASSPMKQETQYF
TRBJ2-1	-	TRBV4-1	TRBD2	TGCGCCAGCAGCCAGAAACTAGCGGGAGTAATCTTC	CASSQKLAGVIF
TRBJ2-1	-	TRBV7-3	-	TGTGCCAGCAGCTTAAATCCCCTGAGAGGTGAGCAGTTCTTC	CASSLNPLRGEQFF
TRBJ2-1	many	TRBV20-1	TRBD1	TGCAGTGCTAGTCCGGGACAGTACAATGAGCAGTTCTTC	CSASPGQYNEQFF
TRBJ1-2	many	TRBV30	TRBD1	TGTGCCTGGAGTGTAGACAGGGGAGTCTATGGCTACACCTTC	CAWSVDRGVYGYTF
TRBJ2-2	-	TRBV24-1	TRBD1	TGTGCCACTGGTGGGGACAGGGACATCACCGGGGAGCTGTTTTTT	CATGGDRDITGELFF
TRBJ2-6	few	TRBV27	-	TGTGCCAGCGGTATCGGAGGACAACGCTCTGGGGCCAACGTCCTGACTTTC	CASGIGGQRSGANVLTF
TRBJ1-1	many	TRBV12-3/TRBV12-4	-	TGTGCCAGCAGTTTCCCCGGGCCGGAAGCTTTCTTT	CASSFPGPEAFF
TRBJ2-1	many	TRBV6-2/TRBV6-3	-	TGTGCCAGCAGTTACGTATCGGGACTCCCGGAGCAGTTCTTC	CASSYVSGLPEQFF
TRBJ2-5	-	TRBV6-2/TRBV6-3	TRBD2	TGTGCCAGCAGAAGTGGGACTAGCGTGGAGACCCAGTACTTC	CASRSGTSVETQYF
TRBJ2-3	many	TRBV27	-	TGTGCCAGCACTCCCGGGACACTCACAGATACGCAGTATTTT	CASTPGTLTDTQYF
TRBJ1-2	many	TRBV6-1	TRBD1	TGTGCCAGCAGTGAAGGGACAGGGGACGGCTACACCTTC	CASSEGTGDGYTF
TRBJ2-7	few	TRBV2	-	TGTGCCAGCACCCTCCTCTCCTACGAGCAGTACTTC	CASTLLSYEQYF
TRBJ2-3	many	TRBV3-1	-	TGTGCCAGCAGCCGTTCGACAGTCACAGATACGCAGTATTTT	CASSRSTVTDTQYF
TRBJ2-1	many	TRBV12-3/TRBV12-4	TRBD2	TGTGCCAGCAGGCGTGCGGGAGGGTATTACAATGAGCAGTTCTTC	CASRRAGGYYNEQFF
TRBJ2-7	-	TRBV3-1	-	TGTGCCAGCAGCCGCTACGTGCAGCGGGCCCACTACGAGCAGTACTTC	CASSRYVQRAHYEQYF
TRBJ2-2	many	TRBV28	TRBD2	TGTGCCAGCAGCCCAGGACTAGCGGGAATTGGCGGGGAGCTGTTTTTT	CASSPGLAGIGGELFF
TRBJ2-7	-	TRBV7-3	-	TGTGCCAGCAGCGCCCAGACACCTCCGATGTACTCCTACGAGCAGTACTTC	CASSAQTPPMYSYEQYF
TRBJ1-1	many	TRBV20-1	-	TGCAGTGCTACCCGGACCCTAGGGGTCCCTGAAGCTTTCTTT	CSATRTLGVPEAFF
TRBJ2-3	many	TRBV28	TRBD2	TGTGCCAGCAGTTCTAATTCACTGACTAGCGGGAGGGCATGGGATACGCAGTATTTT	CASSSNSLTSGRAWDTQYF
TRBJ2-7	few	TRBV5-1	TRBD1	TGCGCCAGCAGCTTGGATCCGGGACAGGGAAGCGAGCAGTACTTC	CASSLDPGQGSEQYF
TRBJ1-6	many	TRBV27	-	TGTGCCAGCAGTCTCTCAGGGTCAACCCTCCACTTT	CASSLSGSTLHF
TRBJ2-4	few	TRBV4-1	-	TGCGCCAGCAGCCAAGACCAGGTTGCCAAAAACATTCAGTACTTC	CASSQDQVAKNIQYF
TRBJ2-1	-	TRBV7-2	TRBD2	TGTGCCAGCAGCGCCGTGGGACTAGCGTCCCGTCCGTTCTTC	CASSAVGLASRPFF
TRBJ1-3	many	TRBV6-1	-	TGTGCCAGTCTCAGCTCTGGAAACACCATATATTTT	CASLSSGNTIYF
TRBJ1-5	many	TRBV2	-	TGTGCCAGCAGCGGAACAGATTATAGCAATCAGCCCCAGCATTTT	CASSGTDYSNQPQHF
TRBJ2-5	-	TRBV15	TRBD2	TGTGCCACCAGCAGAGGGGCTAGCGGGAGGTATCAGGAGACCCAGTACTTC	CATSRGASGRYQETQYF
TRBJ2-1	few	TRBV2	-	TGTGCCAGCAGGGGAACGGGGATCGGTGAGCAGTTCTTC	CASRGTGIGEQFF
TRBJ2-5	-	TRBV20-1	-	TGCAGTGCTAGAGATCAGGGGGCGGGAGGGAGAGAGACCCAGTACTTC	CSARDQGAGGRETQYF
TRBJ2-1	many	TRBV28	TRBD2	TGTGCCAGCAGTTTATATTACAGGGGACTAGCGGGGGGAGGCAATGAGCAGTTCTTC	CASSLYYRGLAGGGNEQFF
TRBJ2-3	few	TRBV27	-	TGTGCCAGCAGTTTTTTGGTCAACACAGATACGCAGTATTTT	CASSFLVNTDTQYF
TRBJ2-4	-	TRBV3-1	-	TGTGCCAGCAGCCAAGACGTGGGGGCTCGAGCCAAAAACATTCAGTACTTC	CASSQDVGARAKNIQYF
TRBJ2-7	many	TRBV11-2	TRBD2	TGTGCCAGCTCAGGACTAGCGGGAGTTCGGTACGAGCAGTACTTC	CASSGLAGVRYEQYF
TRBJ2-7	many	TRBV12-3/TRBV12-4	TRBD1	TGTGCCAGCAGTTTTGGACAGGGGGCCCGCGAGCAGTACTTC	CASSFGQGAREQYF
TRBJ2-3	few	TRBV6-2/TRBV6-3	-	TGTGCCAGCAGCCCTTTAGGTCTAGTCACAGATACGCAGTATTTT	CASSPLGLVTDTQYF
TRBJ2-7	few	TRBV5-1	-	TGCGCCAGCAGCTTGGTTAAGGACTACGAGCAGTACTTC	CASSLVKDYEQYF
TRBJ2-7	many	TRBV3-1	TRBD2	TGTGCCAGCAGCCAAGACAGGGGGCTAGCGGGAGTGGGGTACGAGCAGTACTTC	CASSQDRGLAGVGYEQYF
TRBJ2-3	many	TRBV7-2	-	TGTGCCAGCAGCTTAGGGTTTGCGGGACAGCCAACAGATACGCAGTATTTT	CASSLGFAGQPTDTQYF